This T cell receptor (beta chain) was sequenced for a study of cytomegalovirus exposure and HLA in healthy donors. Study-wide points: Published work reported that the classifier diagnosed cytomegalovirus status with high specificity and sensitivity. Altogether, 150 to 200 TCR beta chains were recorded as cytomegalovirus-associated.

The donors were in the roughly 120-subject validation cohort, distinct from the approximately 670-subject first cohort. Sequencing was performed with immunoSEQ multiplex PCR; in TCRdb, only in-frame clones are kept and a portion is missing. The sample consists of some 260,000 clones, about 90% of them appearing once. A remark on this clone: Its antigen remains unidentified.

CDR1 is MNHEY, CDR2 SMNVEV, per germline (reference sequence). J was trimmed by 4 bases and V by 4 bases; bases with no gene match: 4. The CDR3 length is 16 residues. The gene calls are TRBV27 and TRBJ2-3; the match to TRBD2 covers 14 bases. This receptor was taken from a woman younger than 45 in good health and CMV-seronegative. The sequenced material came from PBMCs. The DNA of the CDR3 is TGTGCCAGCAGTTCTAAGACTAGCGGGAGGGCAGATACGCAGTATTTT. Its protein is CASSSKTSGRADTQYF.